This section outlines one T cell receptor beta chain sequence together with its context. Its antigen remains unidentified. This sample is drawn from a study of long-term antiretroviral therapy in people with HIV. General study results and limits: Post-ART, diversity grew, though it stayed under transplant donor control levels.

People in the study who had HIV all got their treatment in the United States. V was trimmed by 2 bases and J by 9 bases, leaving 23 bases between them. The CDR3 has 17 residues. From germline, CDR1 is KGHSH and CDR2 LQKENI. Version v3.0 of the immunoSEQ assay was performed at survey level. Clones were read by immunoSEQ multiplex PCR, and TCRdb kept only the in-frame ones, dropping some. The table has about 34,000 clones, roughly 77% seen once. The chain links TRBV18 to TRBJ2-1; weak D call: TRBD2 (7 bases). The sequence was collected from a man aged 18-30 years with HIV. The material was unsorted PBMCs, obtained 1.9 years after starting antiretroviral therapy. The CDR3 loop is CASSPGEGGPSEGEQFF. The CDR3 bases are TGTGCCAGCTCACCAGGGGAGGGGGGACCCTCTGAGGGTGAGCAGTTCTTC.